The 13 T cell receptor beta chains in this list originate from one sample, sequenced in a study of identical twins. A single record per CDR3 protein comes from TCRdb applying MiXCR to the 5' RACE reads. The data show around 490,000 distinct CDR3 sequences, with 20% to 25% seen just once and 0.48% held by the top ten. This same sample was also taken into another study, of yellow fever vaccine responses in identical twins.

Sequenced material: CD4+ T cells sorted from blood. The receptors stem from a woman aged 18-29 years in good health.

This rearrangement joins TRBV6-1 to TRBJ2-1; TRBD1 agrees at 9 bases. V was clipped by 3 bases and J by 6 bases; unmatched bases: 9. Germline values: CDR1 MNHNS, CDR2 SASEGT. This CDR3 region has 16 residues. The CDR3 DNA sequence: TGTGCCAGCAGTGATTGGGGACAGGGTGTTGGCAATGAGCAGTTCTTC. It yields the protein CASSDWGQGVGNEQFF.

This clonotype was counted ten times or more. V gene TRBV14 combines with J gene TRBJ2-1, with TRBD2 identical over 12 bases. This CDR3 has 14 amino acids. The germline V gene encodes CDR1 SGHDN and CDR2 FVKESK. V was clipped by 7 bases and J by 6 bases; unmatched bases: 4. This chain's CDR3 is CASNPGLAGNEQFF. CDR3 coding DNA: TGTGCCAGCAATCCGGGACTAGCGGGCAATGAGCAGTTCTTC.

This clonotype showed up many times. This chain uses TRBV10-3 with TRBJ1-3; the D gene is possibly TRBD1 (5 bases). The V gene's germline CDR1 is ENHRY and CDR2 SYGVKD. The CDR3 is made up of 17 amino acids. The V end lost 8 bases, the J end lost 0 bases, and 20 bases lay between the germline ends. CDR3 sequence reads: CAISSRVGDLSGNTIYF. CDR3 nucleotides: TGTGCCATCTCCAGCCGTGTAGGGGACCTCTCTGGAAACACCATATATTTT.

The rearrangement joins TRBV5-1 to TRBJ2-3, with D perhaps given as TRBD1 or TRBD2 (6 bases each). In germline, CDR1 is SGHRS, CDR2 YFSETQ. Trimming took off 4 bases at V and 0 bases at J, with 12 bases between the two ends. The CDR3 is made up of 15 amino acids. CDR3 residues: CASSRGTHSTDTQYF. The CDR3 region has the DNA TGCGCCAGCAGCCGGGGGACACACAGCACAGATACGCAGTATTTT. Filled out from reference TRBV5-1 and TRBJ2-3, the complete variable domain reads KAGVTQTPRYLIKTRGQQVTLSCSPISGHRSVSWYQQTPGQGLQFLFEYFSETQRNKGNFPGRFSGRQFSNSRSEMNVSTLELGDSALYLCASSRGTHSTDTQYFGPGTRLTVL.

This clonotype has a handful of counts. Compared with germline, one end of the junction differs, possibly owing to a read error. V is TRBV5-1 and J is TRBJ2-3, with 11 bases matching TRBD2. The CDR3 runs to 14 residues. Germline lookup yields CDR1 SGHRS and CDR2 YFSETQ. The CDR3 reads CASSLAGVPDTQYF. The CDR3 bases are TGTGCCAGCTCACTAGCGGGAGTCCCAGATACGCAGTATTTT.

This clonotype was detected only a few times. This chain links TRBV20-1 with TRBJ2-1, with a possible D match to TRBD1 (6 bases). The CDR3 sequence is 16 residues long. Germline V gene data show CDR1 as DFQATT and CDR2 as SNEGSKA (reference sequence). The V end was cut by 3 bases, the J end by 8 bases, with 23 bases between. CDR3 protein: CSARDVTGNRQDEQFF. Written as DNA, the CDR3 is TGCAGTGCTAGGGACGTGACGGGCAACCGACAGGATGAGCAGTTCTTC.

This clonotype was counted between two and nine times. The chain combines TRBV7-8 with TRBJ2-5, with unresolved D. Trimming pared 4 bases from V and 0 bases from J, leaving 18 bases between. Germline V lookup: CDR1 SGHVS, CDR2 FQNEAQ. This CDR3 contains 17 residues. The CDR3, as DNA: TGTGCCAGCAGCTCGACCAGTCGACGGCAGAACCAAGAGACCCAGTACTTC. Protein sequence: CASSSTSRRQNQETQYF. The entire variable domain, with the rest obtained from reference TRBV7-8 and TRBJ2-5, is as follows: GAGVSQSPRYKVAKRGQDVALRCDPISGHVSLFWYQQALGQGPEFLTYFQNEAQLDKSGLPSDRFFAERPEGSVSTLKIQRTQQEDSAVYLCASSSTSRRQNQETQYFGPGTRLLVL.

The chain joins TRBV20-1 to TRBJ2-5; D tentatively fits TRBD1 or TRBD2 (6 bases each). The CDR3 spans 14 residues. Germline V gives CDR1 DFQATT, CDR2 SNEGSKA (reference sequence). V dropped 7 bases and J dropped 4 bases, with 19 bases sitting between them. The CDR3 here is CSVSPEGGVETQYF. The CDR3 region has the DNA TGCAGTGTTTCCCCGGAGGGGGGAGTAGAGACCCAGTACTTC.

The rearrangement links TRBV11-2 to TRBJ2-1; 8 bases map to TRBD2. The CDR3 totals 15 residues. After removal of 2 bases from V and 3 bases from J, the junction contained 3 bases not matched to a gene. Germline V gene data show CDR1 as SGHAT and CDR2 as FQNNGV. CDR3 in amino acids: CASSLFREGYNEQFF. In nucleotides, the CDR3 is TGTGCCAGCAGCTTATTTCGGGAGGGCTACAATGAGCAGTTCTTC.

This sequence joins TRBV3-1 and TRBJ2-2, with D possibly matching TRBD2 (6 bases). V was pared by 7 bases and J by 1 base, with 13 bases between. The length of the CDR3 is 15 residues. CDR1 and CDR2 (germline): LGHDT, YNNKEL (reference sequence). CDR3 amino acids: CASKRSGENTGELFF. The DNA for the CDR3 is TGTGCCAGCAAACGTTCGGGGGAGAACACCGGGGAGCTGTTTTTT.

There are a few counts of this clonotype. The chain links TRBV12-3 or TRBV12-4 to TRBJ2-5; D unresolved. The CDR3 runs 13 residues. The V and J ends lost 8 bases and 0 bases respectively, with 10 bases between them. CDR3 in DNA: TGTGCCAGCGGTCTAGGGAACCAAGAGACCCAGTACTTC. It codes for CASGLGNQETQYF.

The CDR3 DNA reads as TGTGCCAGCAGCTTAGATACAGGGGAAACAGATACGCAGTATTTT. Residues: CASSLDTGETDTQYF. The rearrangement uses TRBV7-9 and TRBJ2-3; 7 nucleotides match TRBD1. Germline trimming cut 1 base from V and 3 bases from J; bases unmatched to any gene: 4. The CDR3 loop spans 15 amino acids. Germline V gene sequence: CDR1 SEHNR, CDR2 FQNEAQ (reference sequence). Variable domain in full (rest from reference TRBV7-9 and TRBJ2-3): DTGVSQNPRHKITKRGQNVTFRCDPISEHNRLYWYRQTLGQGPEFLTYFQNEAQLEKSRLLSDRFSAERPKGSFSTLEIQRTEQGDSAMYLCASSLDTGETDTQYFGPGTRLTVL.

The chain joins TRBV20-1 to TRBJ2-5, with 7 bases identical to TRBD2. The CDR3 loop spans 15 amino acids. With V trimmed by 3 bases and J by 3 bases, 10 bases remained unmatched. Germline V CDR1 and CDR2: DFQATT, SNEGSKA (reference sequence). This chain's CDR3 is CSARPEASGEETQYF. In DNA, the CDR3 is TGCAGTGCTAGGCCAGAAGCTAGCGGAGAAGAGACCCAGTACTTC.